This TCR beta chain was profiled in a study of human T cells and chemical hapten exposure. In germline, CDR1 is SGHAT, CDR2 FQNNGV. The V end lost 1 base, the J end lost 5 bases, and 7 bases lay between the germline ends. The CDR3 spans 13 residues. This clonotype was recorded at least ten times. The time point was: patch test 1, 2 weeks after DPC sensitization. Indicated treatment: therapeutic diphenylcyclopropenone sensitization with weekly scalp DPC. Blood sampling preceded each patch test application. TCRdb re-called the RACE reads through MiXCR, storing one row per CDR3 protein. Altogether approximately 350,000 distinct CDR3 sequences are present, 6% to 8.5% being singletons, with the ten largest covering more than 7%.

J is TRBJ2-3 and V is TRBV11-2, with D unresolved. The source is a woman in her late teens or twenties with alopecia areata. Some clones in this sample may be carry-over from other donors' samples. The specimen was whole blood, collected in connection with sensitization to the hapten diphenylcyclopropenone (DPC). This CDR3 reads CASSLAGEDTQYF. The CDR3 DNA reads as TGTGCCAGCAGCTTAGCGGGTGAAGATACGCAGTATTTT.